This TCR beta chain is from a study of CD8 T cells in Susac syndrome. Study background: Among the sequenced Susac syndrome patients, 5 or 6 had active disease while under ten were in remission.

Reverse transcription of roughly 0.5 to 1 ug RNA used random hexamers. From the immunoSEQ multiplex PCR reads, TCRdb called clonotypes with MiXCR, one entry per CDR3 protein. The sample holds under 200,000 distinct CDR3 sequences; 75% to 95% are singletons and the top ten take approximately 0.086%. Findings of the study overall: The number of individuals included in the study's TCR sequencing and HLA analysis was acknowledged as relatively small.

A remark on this clonotype: As yet, its antigen is unknown.

Sequenced material: CD4+ T cells from PBMCs. The receptor was derived from a human donor with Susac syndrome.

CDR3 loop: CASSADRRYGYTF. The CDR3 nucleotides are TGTGCCAGCAGCGCGGACAGACGCTATGGCTACACCTTC. This chain joins TRBV7-6 and TRBJ1-2; perhaps TRBD1 as D (6 bases). The germline gives CDR1 SGHVS, CDR2 FNYEAQ. Deletions cut 5 bases from V and 4 bases from J, with 11 bases between. The CDR3 is 13 amino acids.